The 12 T cell receptor beta chains listed next were all sequenced from one sample in a study of blood T cells in healthy people across ages. Alongside a J-beta primer mix, a sample-barcoded 5' primer served in a second PCR lasting about 7 to 12 cycles. TCRdb recomputed calls from the 5' RACE reads with MiXCR, one row per CDR3 protein. The sample carries 1.5 million to 2 million distinct CDR3 sequences, around 48% recorded once. Sequencing input: blood. These TCRs come from a woman aged 35 to 49 in good health.

The chain carries TRBV9 and TRBJ2-1; TRBD1 agrees at 9 bases. Germline V gene lookup returns CDR1 SGDLS and CDR2 YYNGEE. V dropped 0 bases and J dropped 5; count of bases not matched to a gene: 9. The CDR3 loop spans 17 amino acids. CDR3 region: CASSVEGGQGVHNEQFF. In nucleotides, the CDR3 is TGTGCCAGCAGCGTAGAAGGGGGACAGGGTGTCCACAATGAGCAGTTCTTC.

This clonotype has only one observation. The chain uses TRBV12-3 or TRBV12-4 and TRBJ2-2, with D perhaps TRBD1 (6 bases). The CDR3 extends over 15 amino acids. V gave up 5 bases and J gave up 0 bases, with 10 bases separating them. The CDR3 is CASSTGHANTGELFF. CDR3 DNA: TGTGCCAGCAGTACGGGACACGCGAACACCGGGGAGCTGTTTTTT.

DNA for the CDR3: TGTGCCAGCAGCTTACCAGAGCAAGACATTCAGTACTTC. This codes for CASSLPEQDIQYF. The V gene is TRBV7-2, the J gene TRBJ2-4; no reliable D call. The CDR3 totals 13 residues. Trimming shortened V by 2 bases and J by 8 bases, and 10 bases separated the two germline ends. From germline, CDR1 is SGHTA and CDR2 FQGNSA.

The chain links TRBV3-1 to TRBJ2-1, with 9 positions matching TRBD1. This CDR3 spans 15 amino acids. V was clipped by 0 bases and J by 5 bases; unmatched bases: 2. Per the germline V gene, CDR1 is LGHDT and CDR2 is YNNKEL (reference sequence). The CDR3 DNA sequence: TGTGCCAGCAGCCAAGAAGGGACAGGGAACAATGAGCAGTTCTTC. It codes for CASSQEGTGNNEQFF.

This clonotype was found a few times. The rearrangement links TRBV20-1 to TRBJ1-2; possibly TRBD1 for D (5 bases). The CDR3 sequence is 13 residues long. Germline V gene data show CDR1 as DFQATT and CDR2 as SNEGSKA (reference sequence). The V and J ends lost 6 bases and 3 bases respectively, with 14 bases between them. For the CDR3, the DNA is TGCAGTGCAATCGGGACGGACGACTATGGCTACACCTTC. It codes for CSAIGTDDYGYTF.

V is TRBV10-3 and J is TRBJ2-1, with 8 bases that match TRBD1. This CDR3 spans 15 amino acids. V dropped 6 bases and J dropped 4; count of bases not matched to a gene: 8. The germline gives CDR1 ENHRY, CDR2 SYGVKD. In DNA, the CDR3 is TGTGCCATCAGGGGAGACAGGGGCGAATACAATGAGCAGTTCTTC. It codes for CAIRGDRGEYNEQFF.

The chain is built from TRBV28 and TRBJ1-2; TRBD1 might be the D (6 bases). The CDR3 contains 14 residues. V gave up 7 bases and J gave up 5 bases, with 17 bases separating them. CDR1 is MDHEN and CDR2 is SYDVKM in the germline V gene. CDR3 DNA sequence: TGTGCCAGCAAACGTACAGGGAACCTTTATGGCTACACCTTC. This encodes CASKRTGNLYGYTF.

The rearrangement joins TRBV11-2 to TRBJ1-1; D not resolved. V lost 2 bases and J lost 7, with 14 bases in between. Looked up from germline, CDR1 is SGHAT and CDR2 is FQNNGV. The CDR3 has 14 residues. CDR3 in DNA: TGTGCCAGCAGCTTAAACCCTCGAGCAGGTGAAGCTTTCTTT. Protein sequence: CASSLNPRAGEAFF.

Only a few counts were recorded for this clonotype. The gene calls are TRBV27 and TRBJ2-5, with TRBD1 identical over 11 bases. V shed 6 bases, J shed 4 bases, and the junction held 10 bases outside the gene matches. The germline CDR1 and CDR2 sequences are MNHEY and SMNVEV (reference sequence). The CDR3 contains 16 residues. The CDR3 DNA follows: TGTGCCAGCAGCTCCATCCCGGACAGGGGGCGAGAGACCCAGTACTTC. As protein: CASSSIPDRGRETQYF.

The table lists this clonotype with a few counts. The chain has TRBV7-2 and TRBJ2-3; tentative D call: TRBD2 (6 bases). This CDR3 comprises 16 residues. Germline V gene data show CDR1 as SGHTA and CDR2 as FQGNSA. Trimming pared 5 bases from V and 4 bases from J, leaving 19 bases between. CDR3 sequence: CASSPTGTSRADTQYF. The CDR3 DNA follows: TGTGCCAGCAGCCCCACCGGGACTTCCCGAGCAGATACGCAGTATTTT.

The rearrangement joins TRBV29-1 to TRBJ1-1, with D perhaps matching TRBD1 (5 bases). The CDR3 extends over 14 amino acids. V was clipped by 4 bases and J by 4 bases, with 16 bases between them. CDR1 is SQVTM, CDR2 ANQGSEA, per germline. CDR3 DNA sequence: TGCAGCGTTGTGGGGCACCTAGTAATCACTGAAGCTTTCTTT. Its protein is CSVVGHLVITEAFF.

On this clonotype: The junction differs from germline at one of its ends, possibly a read error. The CDR3 loop reads CAGRPPGRTNTDTQYF. CDR3 sequence (DNA): TGTGCCGGCAGGCCCCCAGGGCGGACCAACACAGATACGCAGTATTTT. V is TRBV7-9 and J is TRBJ2-3; D possibly corresponds to TRBD1 (5 bases). Germline values: CDR1 SEHNR, CDR2 FQNEAQ (reference sequence). This CDR3 has 16 amino acids.